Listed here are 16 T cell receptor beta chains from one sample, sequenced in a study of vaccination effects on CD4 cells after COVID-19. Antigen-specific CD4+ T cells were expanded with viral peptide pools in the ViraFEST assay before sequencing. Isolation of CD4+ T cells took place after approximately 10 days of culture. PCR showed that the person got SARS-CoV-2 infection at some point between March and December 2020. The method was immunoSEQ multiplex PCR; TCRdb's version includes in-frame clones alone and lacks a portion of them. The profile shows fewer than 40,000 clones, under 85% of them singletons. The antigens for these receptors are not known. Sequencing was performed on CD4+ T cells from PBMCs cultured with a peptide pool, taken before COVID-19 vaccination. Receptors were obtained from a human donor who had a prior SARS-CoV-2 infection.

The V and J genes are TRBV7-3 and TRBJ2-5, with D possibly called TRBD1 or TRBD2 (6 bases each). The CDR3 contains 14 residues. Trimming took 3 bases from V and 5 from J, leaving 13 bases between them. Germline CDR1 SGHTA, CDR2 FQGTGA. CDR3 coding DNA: TGTGCCAGCAGCTTTTACGGGGGCCGGGAGACCCAGTACTTC. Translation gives CASSFYGGRETQYF.

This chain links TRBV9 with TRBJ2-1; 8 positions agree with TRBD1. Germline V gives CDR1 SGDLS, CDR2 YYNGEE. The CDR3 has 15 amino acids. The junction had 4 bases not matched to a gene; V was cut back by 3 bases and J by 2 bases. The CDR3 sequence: CASSGGTGPYNEQFF. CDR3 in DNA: TGTGCCAGCAGCGGAGGGACAGGACCCTACAATGAGCAGTTCTTC.

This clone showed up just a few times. This chain's CDR3 is CASSAPRGRGGNTIYF. The CDR3 DNA reads as TGTGCCAGTAGTGCACCCAGGGGGCGCGGTGGAAACACCATATATTTT. This rearrangement joins TRBV19 to TRBJ1-3; 8 bases are shared with TRBD1. The V gene's germline CDR1 is LNHDA and CDR2 SQIVND (reference sequence). This CDR3 is 16 amino acids long. Trimming removed 5 bases from V and 3 bases from J; junction bases left unmatched: 9.

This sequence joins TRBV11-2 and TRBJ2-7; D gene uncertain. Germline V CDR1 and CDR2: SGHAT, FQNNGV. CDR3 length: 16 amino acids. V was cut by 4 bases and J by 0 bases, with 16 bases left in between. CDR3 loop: CASSSGYQTGSYEQYF. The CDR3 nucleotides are TGTGCCAGCAGCTCCGGATACCAGACTGGCTCCTACGAGCAGTACTTC.

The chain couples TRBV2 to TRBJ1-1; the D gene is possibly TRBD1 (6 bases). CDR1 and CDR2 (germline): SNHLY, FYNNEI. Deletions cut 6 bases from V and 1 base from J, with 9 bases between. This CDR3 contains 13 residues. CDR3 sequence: CASRMTGNTEAFF. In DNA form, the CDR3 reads TGTGCCAGCAGAATGACAGGGAACACTGAAGCTTTCTTT.

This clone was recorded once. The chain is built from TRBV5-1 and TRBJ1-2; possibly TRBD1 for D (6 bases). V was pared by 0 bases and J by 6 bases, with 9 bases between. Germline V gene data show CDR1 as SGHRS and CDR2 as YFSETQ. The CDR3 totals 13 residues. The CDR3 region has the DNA TGCGCCAGCAGCTTGGCCCAGGGGAATGGCTACACCTTC. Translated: CASSLAQGNGYTF.

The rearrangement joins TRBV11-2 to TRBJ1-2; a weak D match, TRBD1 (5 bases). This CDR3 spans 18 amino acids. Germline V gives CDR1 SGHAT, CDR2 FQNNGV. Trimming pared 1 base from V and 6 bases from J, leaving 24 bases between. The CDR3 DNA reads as TGTGCCAGCAGCTTAGGACCCCTGGGGGGAGGGTACGGACATGGCTACACCTTC. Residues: CASSLGPLGGGYGHGYTF.

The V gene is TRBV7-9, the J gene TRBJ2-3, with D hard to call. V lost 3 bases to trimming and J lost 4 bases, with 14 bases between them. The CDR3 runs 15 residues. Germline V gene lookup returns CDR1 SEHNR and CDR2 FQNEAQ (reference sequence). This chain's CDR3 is CASSLWLSGADTQYF. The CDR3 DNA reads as TGTGCCAGCAGCTTGTGGCTGAGTGGCGCAGATACGCAGTATTTT.

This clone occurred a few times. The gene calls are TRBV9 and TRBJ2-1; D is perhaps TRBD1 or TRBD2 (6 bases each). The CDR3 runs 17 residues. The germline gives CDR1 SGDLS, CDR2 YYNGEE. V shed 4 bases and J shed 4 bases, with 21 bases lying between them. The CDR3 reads CASSSARGATLYNEQFF. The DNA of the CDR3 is TGTGCCAGCAGCTCGGCTAGGGGGGCCACCCTATACAATGAGCAGTTCTTC.

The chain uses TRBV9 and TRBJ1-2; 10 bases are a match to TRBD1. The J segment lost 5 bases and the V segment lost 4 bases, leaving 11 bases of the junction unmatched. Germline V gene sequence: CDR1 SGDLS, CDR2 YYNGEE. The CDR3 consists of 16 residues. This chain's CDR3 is CASSPYGTGDPYGYTF. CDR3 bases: TGTGCCAGCAGCCCCTACGGGACAGGGGATCCTTATGGCTACACCTTC.

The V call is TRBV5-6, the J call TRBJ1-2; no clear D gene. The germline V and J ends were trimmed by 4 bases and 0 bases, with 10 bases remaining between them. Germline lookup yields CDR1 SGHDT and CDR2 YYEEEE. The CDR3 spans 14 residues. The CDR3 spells CASSRTIANYGYTF. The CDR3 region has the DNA TGTGCCAGCAGCAGGACGATAGCTAACTATGGCTACACCTTC.

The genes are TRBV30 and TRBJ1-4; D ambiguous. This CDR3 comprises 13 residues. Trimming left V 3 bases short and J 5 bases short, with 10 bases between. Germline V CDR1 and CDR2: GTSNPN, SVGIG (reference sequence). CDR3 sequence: CAWRRSQNEKLFF. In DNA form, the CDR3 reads TGTGCCTGGAGAAGGAGCCAGAATGAAAAACTGTTTTTT.

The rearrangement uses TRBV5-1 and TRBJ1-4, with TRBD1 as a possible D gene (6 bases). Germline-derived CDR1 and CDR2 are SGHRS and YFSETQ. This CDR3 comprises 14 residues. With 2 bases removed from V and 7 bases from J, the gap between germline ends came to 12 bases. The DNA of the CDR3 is TGCGCCAGCAGCTTTTTCGGGGGCGGTGAAAAACTGTTTTTT. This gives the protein CASSFFGGGEKLFF. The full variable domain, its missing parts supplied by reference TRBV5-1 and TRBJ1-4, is KAGVTQTPRYLIKTRGQQVTLSCSPISGHRSVSWYQQTPGQGLQFLFEYFSETQRNKGNFPGRFSGRQFSNSRSEMNVSTLELGDSALYLCASSFFGGGEKLFFGSGTQLSVL.

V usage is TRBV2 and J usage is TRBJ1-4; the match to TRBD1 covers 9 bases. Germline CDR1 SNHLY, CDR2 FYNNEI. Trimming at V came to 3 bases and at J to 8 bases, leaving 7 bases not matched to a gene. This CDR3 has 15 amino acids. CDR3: CASSERGQGDEKLFF. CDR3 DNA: TGTGCCAGCAGTGAGAGGGGACAGGGAGACGAAAAACTGTTTTTT.

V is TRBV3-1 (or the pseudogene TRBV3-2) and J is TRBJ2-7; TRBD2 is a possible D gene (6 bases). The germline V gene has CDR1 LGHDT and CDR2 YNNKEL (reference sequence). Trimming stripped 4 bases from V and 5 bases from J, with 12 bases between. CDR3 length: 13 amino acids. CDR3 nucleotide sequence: TGTGCCAGCAGCCCTAGCGTTGGGAACGAGCAGTACTTC. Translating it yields CASSPSVGNEQYF.

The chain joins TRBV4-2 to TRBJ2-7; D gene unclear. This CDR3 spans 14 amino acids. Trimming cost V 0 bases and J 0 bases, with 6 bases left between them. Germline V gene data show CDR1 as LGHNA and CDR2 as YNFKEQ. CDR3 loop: CASSQDSYSYEQYF. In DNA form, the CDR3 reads TGTGCCAGCAGCCAAGACAGCTACTCCTACGAGCAGTACTTC.